Below, 18 T cell receptor beta chains from the same sample are listed, as sequenced in a study of OX40 agonist ivuxolimab in advanced cancers. The receptor library was made with the immunoSEQ multiplex PCR assay. What TCRdb holds here is the immuneACCESS table cut down to in-frame rearrangements. Part of the clones is not present; checked against another copy, under half of the missing clones reflect an unresolved V gene, and the others are unexplained. The sample table shows roughly 64,000 clones, and 80% to 90% are seen once. The ten top clones hold approximately 2% of the sample. The sequencing used CD4+ or CD8+ T cells sorted from blood, collected in a trial of the OX40 agonist ivuxolimab. The receptor source for this set is an adult with an advanced solid tumor such as melanoma, head and neck, liver or kidney cancer.

The rearrangement joins TRBV19 to TRBJ2-5; D is uncertain. Germline loops: CDR1 LNHDA, CDR2 SQIVND (reference sequence). Trimming pared 10 bases from V and 3 bases from J, leaving 18 bases between. CDR3 length: 14 amino acids. The CDR3 DNA follows: TGTGCCACTGCAAGTTTGGGGTATAAAGAGACCCAGTACTTC. This encodes CATASLGYKETQYF.

The rearrangement uses TRBV9 and TRBJ2-7, with no clear D. The CDR3 has 16 residues. Trimming cost V 3 bases and J 0 bases, with 16 bases left between them. Germline loops: CDR1 SGDLS, CDR2 YYNGEE. The CDR3 sequence: CASSAILRQTSYEQYF. The CDR3 nucleotides are TGTGCCAGCAGCGCTATTCTGAGGCAGACCTCCTACGAGCAGTACTTC.

This chain links TRBV15 with TRBJ2-2; 9 nucleotides align to TRBD2. CDR3 length: 14 amino acids. V lost 1 base and J lost 6; bases outside the gene matches: 0. Germline V gene data show CDR1 as LNHNV and CDR2 as YYDKDF (reference sequence). The CDR3 nucleotides are TGTGCCACCAGCAGAGCTAGCGGGGCCGGGGAGCTGTTTTTT. This encodes CATSRASGAGELFF.

The rearrangement links TRBV19 to TRBJ1-5; perhaps TRBD1 as D (5 bases). The CDR3 consists of 14 residues. The V gene's germline CDR1 is LNHDA and CDR2 SQIVND (reference sequence). Trimming removed 3 bases from V and 5 bases from J, with 11 bases in between. The CDR3 sequence: CASSIPGLHQPQHF. CDR3 in DNA: TGTGCCAGTAGTATCCCAGGGCTCCATCAGCCCCAGCATTTT.

Of note for this clone: The same CDR3 also results from other DNA sequences found in this sample. This CDR3 reads CASNLGLATNEQFF. The CDR3 region has the DNA TGTGCCAGCAATCTTGGGCTAGCGACCAATGAGCAGTTCTTC. This chain uses TRBV28 with TRBJ2-1, with a weak D call TRBD2 (6 bases). Per germline, CDR1 MDHEN and CDR2 SYDVKM. Trimming removed 7 bases at V and 6 bases at J, with 16 bases between. CDR3 length: 14 amino acids.

J is TRBJ1-2 and V is TRBV11-2; D is perhaps TRBD1 (5 bases). CDR1 is SGHAT, CDR2 FQNNGV, per germline. The V end was cut by 5 bases, the J end by 2 bases, with 18 bases between. CDR3 length equals 16 residues. The CDR3 DNA follows: TGTGCCAGCAGCCCCTCCGGGAGGGGCTCCAACTATGGCTACACCTTC. It specifies CASSPSGRGSNYGYTF.

The V gene is TRBV5-4, the J gene TRBJ1-1; weak D call: TRBD1 (6 bases). The germline gives CDR1 SGHNT, CDR2 YYREEE (reference sequence). The V end lost 4 bases, the J end lost 6 bases, and 19 bases lay between the germline ends. The CDR3 totals 15 residues. CDR3 coding DNA: TGTGCCAGCAGCACCCTACTGACAGGCCCTTCTGAAGCTTTCTTT. Its translation: CASSTLLTGPSEAFF.

J is TRBJ1-1 and V is TRBV4-2; D gene ambiguous. CDR1 LGHNA and CDR2 YNFKEQ come from the germline V gene. The CDR3 covers 15 residues. V was shortened by 0 bases and J by 5 bases, with 13 bases between the two germline ends. The CDR3 coding sequence is TGTGCCAGCAGCCAAGATCCGGAATGGGGTACTGAAGCTTTCTTT. The encoded protein is CASSQDPEWGTEAFF.

The J gene is TRBJ1-6, the V gene TRBV10-3; D is unclear. The CDR3 totals 13 residues. Looked up from germline, CDR1 is ENHRY and CDR2 is SYGVKD. V was clipped by 6 bases and J by 5 bases, with 8 bases between them. This chain's CDR3 is CAIRAGDNSPLHF. In DNA form, the CDR3 reads TGTGCCATCAGAGCAGGCGATAATTCACCCCTCCACTTT.

The chain couples TRBV28 to TRBJ2-6; a possible D gene is TRBD1 (5 bases). The CDR3 sequence is 17 residues long. Trimming took 2 bases from V and 0 from J, leaving 11 bases between them. Per germline, CDR1 MDHEN and CDR2 SYDVKM. The CDR3 here is CASSLQGSSSGANVLTF. For the CDR3, the DNA is TGTGCCAGCAGTTTACAGGGTTCGAGCTCTGGGGCCAACGTCCTGACTTTC.

Here the CDR3 DNA reads TGTGCCAGCAGCCCAGGGACAGGGGGCAGAAACATTCAGTACTTC. Its translation is CASSPGTGGRNIQYF. The chain employs TRBV11-1 and TRBJ2-4; 12 nucleotides agree with TRBD1. Germline-derived CDR1 and CDR2 are SGHAT and FQDESV (reference sequence). V dropped 5 bases and J dropped 6; count of bases not matched to a gene: 5. This CDR3 is 15 amino acids long. Complete variable domain (other parts from reference TRBV11-1 and TRBJ2-4): EAEVAQSPRYKITEKSQAVAFWCDPISGHATLYWYRQILGQGPELLVQFQDESVVDDSQLPKDRFSAERLKGVDSTLKIQPAELGDSAMYLCASSPGTGGRNIQYFGAGTRLSVL.

The chain has TRBV2 and TRBJ1-2; D may be TRBD1 (6 bases). From germline, CDR1 is SNHLY and CDR2 FYNNEI. The CDR3 consists of 13 residues. Trimming took 6 bases from V and 7 from J, leaving 15 bases between them. The CDR3 DNA is TGTGCCAGCAGCCGGAGTGGGGGGCGTGGCTACACCTTC. Translated: CASSRSGGRGYTF.

The chain combines TRBV7-9 with TRBJ1-1; no clear D gene. This CDR3 has 14 amino acids. Germline CDR1 is SEHNR and CDR2 is FQNEAQ (reference sequence). V was cut by 8 bases and J by 5 bases, with 18 bases left in between. CDR3 sequence reads: CASSGGGEATEAFF. The CDR3 bases are TGTGCCAGCTCCGGTGGTGGGGAAGCGACTGAAGCTTTCTTT. Together with reference TRBV7-9 and TRBJ1-1, the CDR3 gives the full variable domain: DTGVSQNPRHKITKRGQNVTFRCDPISEHNRLYWYRQTLGQGPEFLTYFQNEAQLEKSRLLSDRFSAERPKGSFSTLEIQRTEQGDSAMYLCASSGGGEATEAFFGQGTRLTVV.

CDR3 sequence reads: CASSSRQGLNTGELFF. Here the CDR3 DNA reads TGTGCCAGCAGCTCCCGACAGGGCCTAAACACCGGGGAGCTGTTTTTT. This chain links TRBV9 with TRBJ2-2; 7 bases align to TRBD1. Germline CDR1 is SGDLS and CDR2 is YYNGEE. This CDR3 has 16 amino acids. The V segment lost 4 bases and the J segment 2 bases; nucleotides outside the gene matches: 8.

The chain couples TRBV18 to TRBJ2-3; TRBD2 aligns across 12 bases. Germline CDR1 reads KGHSH; CDR2 reads LQKENI. CDR3 length: 16 residues. With 6 bases clipped from V and 5 bases from J, the junction kept 9 bases outside the gene matches. Written as DNA, the CDR3 is TGTGCCAGCTCCCTCGGACTAGCGGGATTCGGAGATACGCAGTATTTT. Protein sequence: CASSLGLAGFGDTQYF.

Comments on this clone: The sample contains more than one DNA sequence encoding this CDR3. The genes are TRBV18 and TRBJ2-2; no clear D. Germline CDR1 and CDR2: KGHSH and LQKENI. The V and J ends lost 3 bases and 1 base respectively, with 0 bases between them. CDR3 size: 12 residues. The CDR3: CASSPNTGELFF. In DNA, the CDR3 is TGTGCCAGCTCACCGAACACCGGGGAGCTGTTTTTT.

In this sample, this clone turned up once. The rearrangement uses TRBV13 and TRBJ1-5, with D possibly matching TRBD1 (5 bases). Germline V gene data show CDR1 as PRHDT and CDR2 as FYEKMQ (reference sequence). CDR3 length: 14 residues. Between the trimmed V and J ends, which lost 5 bases and 4 bases, there was a span of 12 bases. CDR3 nucleotides: TGTGCCAGCAGCCCACGGGGGGGGAATCAGCCCCAGCATTTT. As protein: CASSPRGGNQPQHF.

The V and J genes are TRBV5-1 and TRBJ1-1, with D hard to call. Germline values: CDR1 SGHRS, CDR2 YFSETQ. Trimming stripped 4 bases from V and 5 bases from J, with 15 bases between. The CDR3 extends over 14 amino acids. The CDR3 nucleotides are TGCGCCAGCAGCCCGAGTATAGGTGGAACTGAAGCTTTCTTT. This encodes CASSPSIGGTEAFF.